This is a list of T cell receptor beta chains from one sample in a study of control samples from healthy donors and cancer patients. Clones were read by immunoSEQ multiplex PCR, and TCRdb kept only the in-frame ones, dropping some. Among 46,000 or so clones listed, more than 90% were seen once. Sequenced material: PBMCs. The receptors derive from a man aged 30-40 years with colorectal cancer. Each CDR3 is given with its conserved first and last residue. The order of the fields is D gene, V gene, J gene, clone size, CDR3 protein, CDR3 DNA. The D gene is left open where the match is weak. Expanded clones are given a class, and other clones once, few, many or no size at all.

>TRBD1|TRBV5-1|TRBJ1-3|.
CASSLASLRDRAGNTIYF
TGCGCCAGCAGCTTGGCAAGCCTACGGGACAGGGCTGGAAACACCATATATTTT
>.|TRBV5-4|TRBJ2-3|once
CASSLSGGTDTQYF
TGTGCCAGCAGCTTGAGTGGGGGCACAGATACGCAGTATTTT
>TRBD2|TRBV4-2|TRBJ2-7|.
CASSQGGGAYEQYF
TGTGCCAGCAGCCAAGGCGGGGGGGCCTACGAGCAGTACTTC
>TRBD1|TRBV6-5|TRBJ1-3|.
CAVQAHSTGNTIYF
TGTGCCGTCCAGGCCCACTCGACAGGGAACACCATATATTTT
>TRBD1|TRBV6-1|TRBJ1-1|.
CASSEYVFRVQGENTEAFF
TGTGCCAGCAGTGAATACGTATTTCGGGTCCAGGGGGAGAACACTGAAGCTTTCTTT
>TRBD2|TRBV19|TRBJ2-1|.
CASSILAGNNEQFF
TGTGCCAGTAGTATACTAGCGGGGAACAATGAGCAGTTCTTC
>TRBD1|TRBV5-1|TRBJ1-1|.
CASSLVYPGQADFRHTEAFF
TGCGCCAGCAGCTTGGTTTATCCGGGACAGGCGGACTTTAGGCACACTGAAGCTTTCTTT
>.|TRBV7-2|TRBJ2-2|.
CASSPTGRANTGELFF
TGTGCCAGCAGCCCGACAGGGAGGGCGAACACCGGGGAGCTGTTTTTT
>TRBD1|TRBV5-1|TRBJ2-1|.
CASRTSGQGNNEQFF
TGCGCCAGCAGAACCTCGGGACAGGGTAACAATGAGCAGTTCTTC
>.|TRBV30|TRBJ2-1|.
CAWSVLVRENEQFF
TGTGCCTGGAGTGTACTGGTCAGGGAGAATGAGCAGTTCTTC
>.|TRBV30|TRBJ1-1|.
CAWSVIRGAGTEAFF
TGTGCCTGGAGTGTAATCCGGGGGGCGGGAACTGAAGCTTTCTTT
>TRBD2|TRBV7-9|TRBJ2-6|.
CASSSGTGGSGANVLTF
TGTGCCAGCAGCTCCGGGACGGGAGGGTCCGGGGCCAACGTCCTGACTTTC
>.|TRBV11-2|TRBJ2-1|.
CASRQGRGQGRGHEQFF
TGTGCCAGCAGACAAGGCCGGGGGCAGGGGAGGGGCCATGAGCAGTTCTTC
>.|TRBV7-2|TRBJ1-2|.
CASSLVTNYGYTF
TGTGCCAGCAGCTTAGTGACCAACTATGGCTACACCTTC
>TRBD1|TRBV2|TRBJ1-2|.
CASRLTGGYGYTF
TGTGCCAGCAGGTTGACAGGGGGCTATGGCTACACCTTC
>.|TRBV12-3/TRBV12-4|TRBJ1-1|.
CASRPEFNRPAFF
TGTGCCAGCAGACCGGAATTCAACAGGCCAGCTTTCTTT
>.|TRBV19|TRBJ1-6|few
CASTTPGSSPYNSPLHF
TGTGCCAGTACCACCCCGGGTTCAAGCCCCTATAATTCACCCCTCCACTTT
>TRBD2|TRBV3-1/TRBV3-2|TRBJ2-5|.
CASSQGGGEETQYF
TGTGCCAGCAGCCAAGGCGGGGGGGAAGAGACCCAGTACTTC
>.|TRBV6-6|TRBJ1-2|few
CASSYDGQGNGYTF
TGTGCCAGCAGCTACGATGGGCAGGGTAACGGCTACACCTTC
>TRBD1|TRBV5-5|TRBJ2-3|once
CASSLTGGADTQYF
TGTGCCAGCAGCTTGACAGGGGGCGCAGATACGCAGTATTTT
>.|TRBV7-9|TRBJ1-3|.
CASSLISGNTIYF
TGTGCCAGCAGCTTAATATCTGGAAACACCATATATTTT
>.|TRBV5-8|TRBJ1-4|.
CASSLEFGTLIF
TGTGCCAGCAGCTTGGAGTTTGGGACTTTAATTTTT
>.|TRBV9|TRBJ2-2|.
CASTPFGQGATGELFF
TGTGCCAGCACTCCATTCGGGCAGGGTGCCACCGGGGAGCTGTTTTTT
>.|TRBV15|TRBJ2-1|.
CATSRTGSYNEQFF
TGTGCCACCAGCAGGACAGGTTCCTACAATGAGCAGTTCTTC
>.|TRBV9|TRBJ2-5|.
CASSLRGGETQYF
TGTGCCAGCAGCCTCCGTGGCGGGGAGACCCAGTACTTC
>TRBD2|TRBV18|TRBJ2-2|.
CASSPPSGGPTGELFF
TGTGCCAGCTCACCACCTAGCGGGGGACCCACCGGGGAGCTGTTTTTT
>.|TRBV7-6|TRBJ2-1|.
CASSSQESSYNEQFF
TGTGCCAGCAGCTCCCAGGAAAGCTCCTACAATGAGCAGTTCTTC
>.|TRBV19|TRBJ1-5|once
CASSLQQGSQPQHF
TGTGCCAGTAGTCTACAGCAGGGTAGTCAGCCCCAGCATTTT
>TRBD1|TRBV28|TRBJ1-1|.
CASSSGQGPMNTEAFF
TGTGCCAGCAGTTCCGGACAGGGTCCCATGAACACTGAAGCTTTCTTT
>TRBD1|TRBV7-2|TRBJ1-2|once
CASSAPRGRGYGYTF
TGTGCCAGCAGCGCGCCGAGGGGGCGCGGCTATGGCTACACCTTC
>.|TRBV5-1|TRBJ1-2|.
CASSMAQGIDGYTF
TGCGCCAGCAGCATGGCGCAGGGGATAGATGGCTACACCTTC
>.|TRBV6-5|TRBJ1-5|.
CASTLMGTKSQPQHF
TGTGCCAGCACCTTGATGGGGACTAAGAGCCAGCCCCAGCATTTT
>.|TRBV11-2|TRBJ1-2|.
CASSLAPRGAPYYGYTF
TGTGCCAGCAGCTTAGCCCCGAGAGGGGCACCCTACTATGGCTACACCTTC
>.|TRBV25-1|TRBJ1-4|.
CASAYSFNEKLFF
TGTGCCAGCGCCTACAGTTTTAATGAAAAACTGTTTTTT
>.|TRBV6-5|TRBJ1-2|.
CATQQGPYGYTF
TGTGCCACCCAACAGGGTCCCTATGGCTACACCTTC
>TRBD1|TRBV5-1|TRBJ1-2|few
CASSWWTGGDGYTF
TGCGCCAGCAGCTGGTGGACAGGGGGAGATGGCTACACCTTC
>TRBD2|TRBV6-2/TRBV6-3|TRBJ2-1|.
CASSYYPGGATPYYNEQFF
TGTGCCAGCAGTTACTATCCCGGGGGGGCCACCCCGTACTACAATGAGCAGTTCTTC
>.|TRBV7-2|TRBJ2-4|.
CASSSQPLGGAKNIQYF
TGTGCCAGCAGCTCCCAACCCCTAGGAGGGGCCAAAAACATTCAGTACTTC
>.|TRBV19|TRBJ2-1|.
CASSINRNSGDEQFF
TGTGCCAGTAGTATAAATCGAAATAGCGGCGATGAGCAGTTCTTC
>.|TRBV5-1|TRBJ1-4|.
CASSSSGRGENEKLFF
TGCGCCAGCAGCTCGTCCGGGCGAGGGGAAAATGAAAAACTGTTTTTT
>.|TRBV6-1|TRBJ2-1|.
CASSATGPSSYNEQFF
TGTGCCAGCAGTGCTACGGGGCCCAGCTCCTACAATGAGCAGTTCTTC
>.|TRBV27|TRBJ2-3|.
CASGRESGDTQYF
TGTGCCAGCGGAAGGGAGTCGGGAGATACGCAGTATTTT
>.|TRBV3-1/TRBV3-2|TRBJ1-2|.
CASSPPLGTGYTF
TGTGCCAGCAGCCCCCCGTTGGGGACCGGATACACCTTC
>.|TRBV5-1|TRBJ1-2|.
CASSSTTGTNYGYTF
TGCGCCAGCAGCTCTACGACAGGTACTAACTATGGCTACACCTTC
>TRBD1|TRBV2|TRBJ2-6|.
CASKGPPGQGISGANVLTF
TGTGCCAGTAAAGGCCCTCCGGGACAGGGCATCTCTGGGGCCAACGTCCTGACTTTC
>TRBD1|TRBV2|TRBJ2-2|.
CASSGDRATGELFF
TGTGCCAGCAGCGGGGACAGGGCGACCGGGGAGCTGTTTTTT
>.|TRBV13|TRBJ2-3|.
CASSPAGSIRDTQYF
TGTGCCAGCAGCCCGGCGGGAAGCATCCGAGATACGCAGTATTTT
>.|TRBV4-3|TRBJ1-2|.
CASSPELWTSFDYGYTF
TGCGCCAGCAGCCCGGAACTTTGGACGTCCTTTGACTATGGCTACACCTTC
>.|TRBV19|TRBJ1-6|few
CASSIKVSSPLHF
TGTGCCAGTAGTATAAAAGTGTCTTCACCCCTCCACTTT
>.|TRBV7-9|TRBJ1-1|.
CASSRGWDTEAFF
TGTGCCAGCAGCAGGGGATGGGACACTGAAGCTTTCTTT
>.|TRBV27|TRBJ2-3|.
CASSPVQSSGTDTQYF
TGTGCCAGCAGCCCCGTACAGTCCTCTGGCACAGATACGCAGTATTTT
>TRBD1|TRBV27|TRBJ2-5|.
CASSPGQGETQYF
TGTGCCAGCAGCCCGGGACAGGGGGAGACCCAGTACTTC
>.|TRBV18|TRBJ2-5|.
CASSPQLGMSGAETQYF
TGTGCCAGCTCACCACAACTCGGGATGAGTGGGGCAGAGACCCAGTACTTC
>.|TRBV6-2/TRBV6-3|TRBJ2-1|.
CASSYWAGKGYNEQFF
TGTGCCAGCAGTTATTGGGCAGGGAAAGGGTACAATGAGCAGTTCTTC
>TRBD2|TRBV15|TRBJ2-1|.
CATSRASGTSVDEQFF
TGTGCCACCAGCAGAGCCTCCGGGACTAGCGTGGATGAGCAGTTCTTC
>.|TRBV7-2|TRBJ1-1|.
CASSFPGQRTEAFF
TGTGCCAGCAGCTTCCCCGGGCAACGGACTGAAGCTTTCTTT
>.|TRBV7-2|TRBJ1-5|.
CASSLERPGYPNSNQPQHF
TGTGCCAGCAGCTTAGAACGGCCGGGTTACCCTAATAGCAATCAGCCCCAGCATTTT
>TRBD1|TRBV6-5|TRBJ2-5|.
CASADRGVGETQYF
TGTGCCAGCGCGGACAGGGGAGTGGGAGAGACCCAGTACTTC
>.|TRBV5-5|TRBJ1-6|.
CASSAGWNPPLHF
TGTGCCAGCAGCGCAGGATGGAATCCACCCCTCCACTTT
>TRBD1|TRBV6-4|TRBJ1-5|.
CASSQDRGSNQPQHF
TGTGCCAGCAGTCAAGACAGGGGCAGCAATCAGCCCCAGCATTTT